The rows below give T cell receptor beta chains drawn from one sample of a study of blood T cell repertoires in COVID-19. Data came from immunoSEQ multiplex PCR; TCRdb stores just in-frame clones and leaves some out. The top ten clones hold more than 7.5% of a sample with 50,000 to 60,000 clones, 90% to 95% of them seen once. The sample taken for sequencing was peripheral blood. The receptors originated from a woman aged 80 or over with acute or convalescent COVID-19. The CDR3 runs from the conserved cysteine through the conserved F or W. Each record gives: D gene, J gene, V gene, CDR3 protein, CDR3 DNA. D genes are given only for firm matches.

TRBD2	TRBJ2-3	TRBV2	CASSEATLAATDTQYF	TGTGCCAGCAGTGAAGCGACCCTAGCGGCCACAGATACGCAGTATTTT
.	TRBJ2-2	TRBV6-6	CASTLGEAKFPGELFF	TGTGCCAGCACCTTAGGCGAGGCTAAATTTCCCGGGGAGCTGTTTTTT
.	TRBJ2-7	TRBV5-1	CASGFSLEGGFYEQYF	TGCGCCAGCGGATTCTCCCTTGAGGGGGGGTTCTACGAGCAGTACTTC
TRBD2	TRBJ2-5	TRBV10-3	CAISESTSGRVRTQYF	TGTGCCATCAGTGAGTCGACTAGCGGGAGGGTTCGGACCCAGTACTTC
TRBD2	TRBJ2-1	TRBV9	CASSVGTSVYNEQFF	TGTGCCAGCAGCGTCGGGACTAGCGTTTACAATGAGCAGTTCTTC
.	TRBJ2-5	TRBV7-2	CASSPLGGGRGETQYF	TGTGCCAGCAGCCCCCTCGGAGGAGGGCGAGGAGAGACCCAGTACTTC
.	TRBJ2-3	TRBV21-1	CASSPRGLTGDTQYF	TGTGCCAGCAGTCCGAGGGGGCTTACCGGGGATACGCAGTATTTT
TRBD1	TRBJ1-1	TRBV5-1	CASSLMWTGGSGTEAFF	TGCGCCAGCAGCTTGATGTGGACAGGGGGATCGGGCACTGAAGCTTTCTTT
TRBD1	TRBJ1-4	TRBV5-1	CASSSTGARGKLFF	TGCGCCAGCAGCTCCACAGGGGCCCGCGGAAAACTGTTTTTT
.	TRBJ2-7	TRBV7-9	CASSVAGGYEQYF	TGTGCCAGCAGCGTAGCCGGGGGCTACGAGCAGTACTTC